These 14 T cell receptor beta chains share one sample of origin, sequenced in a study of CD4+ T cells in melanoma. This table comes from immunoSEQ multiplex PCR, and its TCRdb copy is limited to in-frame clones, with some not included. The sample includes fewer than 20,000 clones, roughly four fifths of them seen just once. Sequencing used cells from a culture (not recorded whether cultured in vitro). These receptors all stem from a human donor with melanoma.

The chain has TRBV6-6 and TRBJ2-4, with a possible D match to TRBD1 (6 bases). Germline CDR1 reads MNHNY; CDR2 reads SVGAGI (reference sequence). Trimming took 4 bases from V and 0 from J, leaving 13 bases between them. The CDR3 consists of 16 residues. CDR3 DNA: TGTGCCAGCAGTTCCCAGGGGATACTAGCCAAAAACATTCAGTACTTC. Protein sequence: CASSSQGILAKNIQYF.

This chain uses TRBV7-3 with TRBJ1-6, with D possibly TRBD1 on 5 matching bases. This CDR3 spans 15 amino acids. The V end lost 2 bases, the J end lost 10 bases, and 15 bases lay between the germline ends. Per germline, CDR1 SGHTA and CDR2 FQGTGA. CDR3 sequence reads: CASSLVRAGRSPLHF. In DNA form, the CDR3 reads TGTGCCAGCAGCTTAGTTCGGGCAGGGAGGTCACCCCTCCACTTT.

CDR3 amino acids: CASSSSGQLNTGELFF. CDR3 sequence (DNA): TGTGCCAGCAGTTCGAGCGGACAGTTGAACACCGGGGAGCTGTTTTTT. The rearrangement links TRBV27 to TRBJ2-2; maybe TRBD1 (6 bases). V was pared by 4 bases and J by 1 base, with 13 bases between. CDR1 is MNHEY, CDR2 SMNVEV, per germline (reference sequence). The CDR3 contains 16 residues.

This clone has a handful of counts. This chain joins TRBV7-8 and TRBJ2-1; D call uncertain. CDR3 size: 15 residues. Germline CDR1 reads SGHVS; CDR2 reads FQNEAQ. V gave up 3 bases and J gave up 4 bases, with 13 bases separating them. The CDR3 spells CASSFKTAAYNEQFF. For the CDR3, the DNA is TGTGCCAGCAGCTTTAAGACGGCGGCGTACAATGAGCAGTTCTTC.

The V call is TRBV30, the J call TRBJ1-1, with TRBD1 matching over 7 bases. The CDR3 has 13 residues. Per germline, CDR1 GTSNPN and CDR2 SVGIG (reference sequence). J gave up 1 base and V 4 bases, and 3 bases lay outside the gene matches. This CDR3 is CAWIRGPNTEAFF. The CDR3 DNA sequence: TGTGCCTGGATAAGGGGGCCGAACACTGAAGCTTTCTTT. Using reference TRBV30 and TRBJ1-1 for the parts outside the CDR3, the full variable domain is SQTIHQWPATLVQPVGSPLSLECTVEGTSNPNLYWYRQAAGRGLQLLFYSVGIGQISSEVPQNLSASRPQDRQFILSSKKLLLSDSGFYLCAWIRGPNTEAFFGQGTRLTVV.

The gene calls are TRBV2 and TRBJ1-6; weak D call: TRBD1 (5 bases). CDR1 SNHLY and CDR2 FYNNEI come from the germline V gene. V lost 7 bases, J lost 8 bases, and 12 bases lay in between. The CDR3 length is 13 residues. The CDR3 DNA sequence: TGTGCCAGCAAACGACAGAGTTATTCACCCCTCCACTTT. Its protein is CASKRQSYSPLHF.

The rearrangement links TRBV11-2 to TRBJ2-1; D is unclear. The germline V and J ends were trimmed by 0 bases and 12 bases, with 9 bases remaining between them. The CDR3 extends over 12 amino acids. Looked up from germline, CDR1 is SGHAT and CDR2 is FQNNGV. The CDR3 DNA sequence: TGTGCCAGCAGCTTAGATTCGCCAAGGCAGTTCTTC. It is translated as CASSLDSPRQFF.

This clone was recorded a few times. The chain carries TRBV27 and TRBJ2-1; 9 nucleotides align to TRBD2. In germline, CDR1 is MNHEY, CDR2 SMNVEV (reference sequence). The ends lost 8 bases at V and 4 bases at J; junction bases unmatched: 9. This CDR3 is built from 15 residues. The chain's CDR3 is CASQPGTSYYNEQFF. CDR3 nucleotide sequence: TGTGCCAGCCAGCCCGGGACTAGCTATTACAATGAGCAGTTCTTC.

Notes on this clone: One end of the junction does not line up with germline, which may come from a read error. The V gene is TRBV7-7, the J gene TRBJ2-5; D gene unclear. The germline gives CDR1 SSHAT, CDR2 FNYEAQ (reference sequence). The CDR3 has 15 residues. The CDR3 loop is CASSLTWAPGETQYF. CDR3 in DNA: TGTGCTAGCAGCCTCACCTGGGCGCCTGGGGAGACCCAGTACTTC.

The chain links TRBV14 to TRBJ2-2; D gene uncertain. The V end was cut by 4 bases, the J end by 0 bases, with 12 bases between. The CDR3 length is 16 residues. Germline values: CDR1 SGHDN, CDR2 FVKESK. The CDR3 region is CASSRTVIANTGELFF. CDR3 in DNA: TGTGCCAGCAGCCGTACAGTCATCGCGAACACCGGGGAGCTGTTTTTT.

DNA of the CDR3: TGTGCCAGCAGCTTAGGCGTACAGGGAATCACAGATACGCAGTATTTT. Translation gives CASSLGVQGITDTQYF. The rearrangement links TRBV7-9 to TRBJ2-3; D may be TRBD1 (6 bases). In germline, CDR1 is SEHNR, CDR2 FQNEAQ (reference sequence). The CDR3 has 16 amino acids. Trimming stripped 1 base from V and 2 bases from J, with 13 bases between.

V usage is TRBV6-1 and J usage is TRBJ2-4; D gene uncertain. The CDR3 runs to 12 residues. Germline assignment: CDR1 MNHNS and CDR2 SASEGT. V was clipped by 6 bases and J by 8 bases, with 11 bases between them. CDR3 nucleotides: TGTGCCAGCAGCCTTCATAGGGACATTCAGTACTTC. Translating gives CASSLHRDIQYF.

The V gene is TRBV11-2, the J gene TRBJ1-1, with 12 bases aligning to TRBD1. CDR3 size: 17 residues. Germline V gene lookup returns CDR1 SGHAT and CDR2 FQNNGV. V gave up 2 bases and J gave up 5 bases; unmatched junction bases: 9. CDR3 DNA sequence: TGTGCCAGCAGCTTACGTCCGGGACAGGGGGCGCCGACTGAAGCTTTCTTT. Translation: CASSLRPGQGAPTEAFF.

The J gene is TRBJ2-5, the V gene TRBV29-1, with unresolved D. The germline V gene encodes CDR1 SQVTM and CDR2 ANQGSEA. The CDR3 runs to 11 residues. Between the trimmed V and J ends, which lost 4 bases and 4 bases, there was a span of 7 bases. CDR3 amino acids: CSVAGIETQYF. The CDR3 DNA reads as TGCAGCGTTGCAGGAATAGAGACCCAGTACTTC.